This T cell receptor beta chain was retrieved from a study of lymphopenia after photon versus proton radiotherapy (dated by TCRdb to between 2017 and 2020). For context, the study as a whole: In patients with gastrointestinal tumors who developed high-grade lymphopenia, the study compared the immunological effects of photon radiation therapy with those of proton radiation therapy. The cohort comprised approximately 21 patients with gastrointestinal tumors who received either photon or proton therapy and then developed lymphopenia. The study aimed to characterize how the two radiation modalities differ in their impact on the immune system. On the study overall, not on this receptor specifically: The survival association was assessed only in patients who died, and better survival with proton therapy was presented by the authors as a possibility rather than a demonstrated result. After the lymphocyte count nadir, repertoires from photon-treated patients showed oligoclonal expansion, particularly of CD8+ Temra cells, and this expansion drove the decline in diversity. Across the cohort, among patients who died, a greater drop in TCR diversity after the nadir was inversely correlated with overall survival time. Proton-treated patients stayed relatively stable during treatment, while photon-treated patients lost naive T cells and TCR diversity and gained effector/memory populations.

According to the germline V gene (reference sequence), CDR1 reads LNHDA and CDR2 reads SQIVND. V gives up 5 bases and J gives up 1 base, and the segment between their germline ends measures 5 bases. The CDR3 measures 12 amino acids from cysteine to phenylalanine. The sequence is cut down to CDR3 DNA, 36 bases in frame from base 1. Remarks on this clone: No cognate antigen has been identified for it. No quality values exist for individual bases; no much larger clone is one base distant.

The library came from the immunoSEQ multiplex PCR assay. T cell repertoires were profiled by deep sequencing of rearranged TCR beta loci, alongside multiparametric flow cytometry. TCRdb retrieved this table from immuneACCESS and kept in-frame rearrangements only. Not all clones are present; in checked studies, unresolved V genes account for under half, and no reason is known for the remainder. The sample records approximately 30,000 clones, 75% to 90% of which are singletons. The top ten clones comprise 3% to 4.5% of the sample. The receptor was derived from a woman aged 50 to 60 with pancreatic cancer. This sequence uses TRBV19 and TRBJ1-1; no D gene is confidently identified. Sequenced here: peripheral blood, sampled from a patient treated with photon-based radiotherapy. DNA sequence: TGTGCCAGTAGTTTGGGGAACACTGAAGCTTTCTTT. Translated, this is CASSLGNTEAFF.